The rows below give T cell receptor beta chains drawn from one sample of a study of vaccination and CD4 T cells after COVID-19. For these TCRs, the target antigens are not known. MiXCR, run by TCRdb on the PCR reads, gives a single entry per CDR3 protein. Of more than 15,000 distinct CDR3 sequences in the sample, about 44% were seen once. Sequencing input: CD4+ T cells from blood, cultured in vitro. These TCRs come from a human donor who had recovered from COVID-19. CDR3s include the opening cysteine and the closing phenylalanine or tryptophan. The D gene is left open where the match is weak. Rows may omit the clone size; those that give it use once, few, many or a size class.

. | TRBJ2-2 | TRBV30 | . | CAWDREDTGELFF | TGTGCCTGGGACAGGGAGGACACCGGGGAGCTGTTTTTT
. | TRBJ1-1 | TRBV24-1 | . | CATSDRGRPFTEAFF | TGTGCCACCAGTGATCGCGGACGGCCCTTCACTGAAGCTTTCTTT
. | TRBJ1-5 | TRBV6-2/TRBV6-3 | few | CASSFNSLLNQPQHF | TGTGCCAGCAGTTTTAACAGCCTCCTCAATCAGCCCCAGCATTTT
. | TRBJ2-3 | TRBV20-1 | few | CSARADQGTDTQYF | TGCAGTGCTAGAGCTGATCAGGGCACAGATACGCAGTATTTT
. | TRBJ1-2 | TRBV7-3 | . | CASSTGRGGGGYTF | TGTGCCAGCAGTACCGGACGGGGCGGTGGTGGCTACACCTTC
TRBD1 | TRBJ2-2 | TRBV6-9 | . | CASTTGGVNTGELFF | TGTGCCAGCACCACAGGGGGAGTGAACACCGGGGAGCTGTTTTTT
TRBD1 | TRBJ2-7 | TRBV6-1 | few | CASTPGQASSYEQYF | TGTGCCAGCACCCCGGGACAGGCGAGCTCCTACGAGCAGTACTTC
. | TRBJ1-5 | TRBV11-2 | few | CASSPQGLQPQHF | TGTGCCAGCAGCCCACAAGGCCTTCAGCCCCAGCATTTT
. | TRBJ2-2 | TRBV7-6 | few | CASSLQRTNTGELFF | TGTGCCAGCAGCTTACAGCGTACGAACACCGGGGAGCTGTTTTTT
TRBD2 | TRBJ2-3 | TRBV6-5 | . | CASSYSPLSSGRATDTQYF | TGTGCCAGCAGTTACTCCCCCCTCTCTAGCGGGAGGGCCACAGATACGCAGTATTTT
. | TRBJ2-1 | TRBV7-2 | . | CASSFRRYNEQFF | TGTGCCAGCAGCTTTCGAAGGTACAATGAGCAGTTCTTC
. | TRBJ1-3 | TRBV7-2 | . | CASSFDRDYTIYF | TGTGCCAGCAGCTTCGACAGAGATTACACCATATATTTT
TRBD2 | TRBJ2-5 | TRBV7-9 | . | CASSLVRGRDQETQYF | TGTGCCAGCAGCTTAGTACGGGGGAGGGACCAAGAGACCCAGTACTTC
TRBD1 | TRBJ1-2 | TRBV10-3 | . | CAISEDRGRGYTF | TGTGCCATCAGTGAGGACAGGGGACGTGGCTACACCTTC
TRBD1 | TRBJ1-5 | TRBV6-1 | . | CASSEAAGTGNQPQHF | TGTGCCAGCAGTGAAGCGGCCGGGACAGGCAATCAGCCCCAGCATTTT
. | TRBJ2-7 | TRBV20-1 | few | CSANLGYEQYF | TGCAGTGCTAATTTAGGTTACGAGCAGTACTTC
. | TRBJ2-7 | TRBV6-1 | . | CASSTYYEQYF | TGTGCCAGCAGCACATATTACGAGCAGTACTTC
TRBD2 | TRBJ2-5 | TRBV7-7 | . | CASSLLAGGPRETQYF | TGTGCTAGCAGCTTGCTAGCGGGAGGGCCAAGAGAGACCCAGTACTTC
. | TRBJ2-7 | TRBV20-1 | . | CSASGPGNSDEQYF | TGCAGTGCTAGTGGTCCAGGGAATTCCGACGAGCAGTACTTC
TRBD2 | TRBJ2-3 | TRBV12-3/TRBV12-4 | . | CASRGLAVRADTQYF | TGTGCCAGTCGCGGACTAGCGGTCAGAGCAGATACGCAGTATTTT
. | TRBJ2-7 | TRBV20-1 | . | CSARDVSKPYEQYF | TGCAGTGCTAGAGATGTATCAAAGCCCTACGAGCAGTACTTC
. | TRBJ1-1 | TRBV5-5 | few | CASSPAGDNTEAFF | TGTGCCAGCAGCCCCGCGGGGGACAACACTGAAGCTTTCTTT
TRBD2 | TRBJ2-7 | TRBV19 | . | CASSISGGEQYF | TGTGCCAGTAGTATTTCGGGAGGGGAGCAGTACTTC
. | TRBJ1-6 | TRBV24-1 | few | CATKTFWGTITPLHF | TGTGCCACCAAGACGTTTTGGGGTACGATTACACCCCTCCACTTT
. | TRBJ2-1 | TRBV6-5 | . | CASSYSGIGGVYNEQFF | TGTGCCAGCAGTTACTCGGGAATAGGAGGGGTCTACAATGAGCAGTTCTTC
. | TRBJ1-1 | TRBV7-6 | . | CASSLGTAFFGGTEAFF | TGTGCCAGCAGCTTAGGTACGGCATTTTTCGGTGGCACTGAAGCTTTCTTT
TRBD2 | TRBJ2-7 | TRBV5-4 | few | CASSPGLVGPEQYF | TGTGCCAGCAGCCCCGGACTAGTCGGTCCCGAGCAGTACTTC